This TCR beta chain was observed in a study of response to subunit inactivated influenza vaccine. Study results and caveats: A suggestion made by the authors is that each seasonal influenza vaccination recruits few new T cells.

Each CDR3 protein is one row after TCRdb ran MiXCR on the RT-PCR reads. The sample records around 480,000 distinct CDR3 sequences, roughly 9.7% being singletons. As concerns this clonotype: Its specificity is not known.

The CDR3 consists of 15 residues. V was trimmed by 5 bases and J by 6 bases, leaving 19 bases between them. Germline CDR1 KGHSH, CDR2 LQKENI. The input for sequencing was PBMCs from blood, taken about 6 weeks after vaccination. The chain uses TRBV18 and TRBJ1-1; tentative D call: TRBD1 (5 bases). The TCR sequence derives from a man aged 45-65 years who received an inactivated influenza vaccine. CDR3 amino acids: CASSTRGTLRAEAFF. DNA of the CDR3: TGTGCCAGCTCAACGCGTGGGACCCTTCGGGCTGAAGCTTTCTTT.